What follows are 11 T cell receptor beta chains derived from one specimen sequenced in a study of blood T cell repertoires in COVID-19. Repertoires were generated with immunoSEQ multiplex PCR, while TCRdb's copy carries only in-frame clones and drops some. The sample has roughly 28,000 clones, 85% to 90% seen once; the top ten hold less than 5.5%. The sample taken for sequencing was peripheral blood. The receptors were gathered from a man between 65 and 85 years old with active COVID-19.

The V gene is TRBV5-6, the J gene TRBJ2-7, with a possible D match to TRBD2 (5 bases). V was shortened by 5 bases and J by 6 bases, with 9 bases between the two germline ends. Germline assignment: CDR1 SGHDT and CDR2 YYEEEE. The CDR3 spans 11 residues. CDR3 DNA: TGTGCCAGCAGGGGAGTGGGCGAGCAGTACTTC. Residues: CASRGVGEQYF.

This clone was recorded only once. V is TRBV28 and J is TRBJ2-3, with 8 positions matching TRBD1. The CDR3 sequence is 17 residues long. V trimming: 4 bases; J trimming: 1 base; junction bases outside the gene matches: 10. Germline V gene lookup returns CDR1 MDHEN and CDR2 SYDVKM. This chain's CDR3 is CASSYSPPGQGTDTQYF. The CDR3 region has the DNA TGTGCCAGCAGTTACAGCCCCCCGGGACAGGGCACAGATACGCAGTATTTT.

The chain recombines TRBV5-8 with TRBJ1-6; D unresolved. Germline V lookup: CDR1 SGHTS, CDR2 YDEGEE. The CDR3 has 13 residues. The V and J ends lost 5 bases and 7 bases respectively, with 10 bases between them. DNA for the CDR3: TGTGCCAGCAGACGGGGTCTGAATTCACCCCTCCACTTT. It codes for CASRRGLNSPLHF.

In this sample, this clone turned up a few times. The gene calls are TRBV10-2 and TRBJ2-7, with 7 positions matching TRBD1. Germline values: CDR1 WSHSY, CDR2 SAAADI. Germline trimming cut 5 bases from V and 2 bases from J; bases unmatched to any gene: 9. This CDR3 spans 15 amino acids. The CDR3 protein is CASSITGVPPYEQYF. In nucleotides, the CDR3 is TGCGCCAGCAGTATAACAGGGGTTCCCCCCTACGAGCAGTACTTC.

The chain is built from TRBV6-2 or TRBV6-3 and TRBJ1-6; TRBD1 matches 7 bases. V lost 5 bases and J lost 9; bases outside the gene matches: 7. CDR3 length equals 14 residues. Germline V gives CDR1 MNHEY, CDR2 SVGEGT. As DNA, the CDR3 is TGTGCCAGCAGTGATGACAGGGTCAGTTCACCCCTCCACTTT. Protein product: CASSDDRVSSPLHF.

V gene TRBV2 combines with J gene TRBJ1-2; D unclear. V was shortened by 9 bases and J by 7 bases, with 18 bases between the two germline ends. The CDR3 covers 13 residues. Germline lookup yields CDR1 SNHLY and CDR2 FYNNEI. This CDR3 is CASSGGGFGGYTF. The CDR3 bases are TGTGCCAGTTCGGGAGGAGGGTTTGGTGGCTACACCTTC.

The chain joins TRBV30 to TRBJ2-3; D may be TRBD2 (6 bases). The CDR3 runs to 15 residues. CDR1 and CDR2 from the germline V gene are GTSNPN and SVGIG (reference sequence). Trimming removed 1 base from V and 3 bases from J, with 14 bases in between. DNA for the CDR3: TGTGCCTGGAGTGGGAGGGGCGGATGGACAGATACGCAGTATTTT. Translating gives CAWSGRGGWTDTQYF.

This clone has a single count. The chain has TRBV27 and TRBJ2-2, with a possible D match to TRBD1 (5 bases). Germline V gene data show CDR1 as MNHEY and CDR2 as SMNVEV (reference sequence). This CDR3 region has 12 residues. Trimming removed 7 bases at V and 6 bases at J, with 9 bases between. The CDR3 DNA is TGTGCCAGCATCTTAGGGGCCGGGGAGCTGTTTTTT. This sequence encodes CASILGAGELFF.

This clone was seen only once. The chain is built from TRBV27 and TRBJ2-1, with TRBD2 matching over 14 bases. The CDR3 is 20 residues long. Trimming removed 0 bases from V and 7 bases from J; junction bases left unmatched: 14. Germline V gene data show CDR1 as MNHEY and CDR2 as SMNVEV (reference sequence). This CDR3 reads CASSLSPAGRLAGGLNEQFF. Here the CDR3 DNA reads TGTGCCAGCAGTTTATCACCAGCGGGGCGACTAGCGGGGGGGCTAAATGAGCAGTTCTTC.

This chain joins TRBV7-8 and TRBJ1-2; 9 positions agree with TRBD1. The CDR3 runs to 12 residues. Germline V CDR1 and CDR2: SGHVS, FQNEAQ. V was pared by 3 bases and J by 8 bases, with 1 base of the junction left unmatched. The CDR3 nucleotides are TGTGCCAGCAGCTTGGACAGGGGCGGCTACACCTTC. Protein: CASSLDRGGYTF.

CDR3 in amino acids: CASSPDRVGSPLHF. CDR3 bases: TGTGCCAGCTCACCGGACAGGGTGGGCTCACCCCTCCACTTT. The V call is TRBV18, the J call TRBJ1-6, with 8 bases lining up with TRBD1. CDR3 length: 14 residues. CDR1 is KGHSH, CDR2 LQKENI, per germline. Trimming took 3 bases from V and 10 from J; bases not matched to a gene: 5.